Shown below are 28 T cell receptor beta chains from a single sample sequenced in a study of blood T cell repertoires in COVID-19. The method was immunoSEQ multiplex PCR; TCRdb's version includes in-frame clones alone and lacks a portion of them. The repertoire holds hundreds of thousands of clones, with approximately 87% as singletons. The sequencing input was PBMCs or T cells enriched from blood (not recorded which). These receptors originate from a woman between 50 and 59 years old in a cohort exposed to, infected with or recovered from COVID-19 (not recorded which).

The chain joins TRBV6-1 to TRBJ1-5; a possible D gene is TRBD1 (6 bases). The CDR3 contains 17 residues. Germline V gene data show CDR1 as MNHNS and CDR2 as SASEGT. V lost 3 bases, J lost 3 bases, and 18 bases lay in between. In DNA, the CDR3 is TGTGCCAGCAGTGACCGAAGAAGACAGGCAATCAATCAGCCCCAGCATTTT. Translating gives CASSDRRRQAINQPQHF.

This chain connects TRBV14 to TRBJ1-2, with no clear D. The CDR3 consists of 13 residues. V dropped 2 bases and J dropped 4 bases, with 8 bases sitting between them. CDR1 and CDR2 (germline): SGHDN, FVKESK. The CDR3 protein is CASSQQVFYGYTF. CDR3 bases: TGTGCCAGCAGCCAACAGGTCTTCTATGGCTACACCTTC.

The CDR3 loop reads CASRNQGPSGELFF. CDR3 nucleotides: TGTGCCAGCAGAAACCAGGGTCCGAGCGGGGAGCTGTTTTTT. J is TRBJ2-2 and V is TRBV5-5; D might be TRBD1 (5 bases). V lost 5 bases to trimming and J lost 7 bases, with 15 bases between them. The CDR3 is 14 residues long. The germline gives CDR1 SGHKS, CDR2 YYEKEE (reference sequence).

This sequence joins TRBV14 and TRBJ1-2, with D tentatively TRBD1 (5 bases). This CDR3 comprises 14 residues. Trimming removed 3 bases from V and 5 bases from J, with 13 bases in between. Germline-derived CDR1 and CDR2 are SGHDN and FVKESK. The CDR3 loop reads CASSQDRTLYGYTF. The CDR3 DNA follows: TGTGCCAGCAGCCAGGACCGGACACTTTATGGCTACACCTTC.

In DNA, the CDR3 is TGTGCCAGCACGGCGGGAAATCTTGGAAACACCATATATTTT. Amino acid sequence: CASTAGNLGNTIYF. V and J are TRBV2 and TRBJ1-3; D is ambiguous. The CDR3 covers 14 residues. Trimming took off 7 bases at V and 3 bases at J, with 13 bases between the two ends. Germline loops: CDR1 SNHLY, CDR2 FYNNEI.

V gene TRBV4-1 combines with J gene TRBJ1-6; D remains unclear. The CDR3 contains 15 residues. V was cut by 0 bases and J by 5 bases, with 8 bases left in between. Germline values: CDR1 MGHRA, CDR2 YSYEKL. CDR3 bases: TGCGCCAGCAGCCAAGATGAGATGGATAATTCACCCCTCCACTTT. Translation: CASSQDEMDNSPLHF.

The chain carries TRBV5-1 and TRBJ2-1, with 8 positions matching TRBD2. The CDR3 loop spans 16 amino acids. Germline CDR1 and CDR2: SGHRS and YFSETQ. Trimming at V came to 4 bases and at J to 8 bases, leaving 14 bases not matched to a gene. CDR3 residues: CASSKTGGSHGDEQFF. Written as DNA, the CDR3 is TGCGCCAGCAGCAAAACGGGGGGGTCGCACGGTGATGAGCAGTTCTTC.

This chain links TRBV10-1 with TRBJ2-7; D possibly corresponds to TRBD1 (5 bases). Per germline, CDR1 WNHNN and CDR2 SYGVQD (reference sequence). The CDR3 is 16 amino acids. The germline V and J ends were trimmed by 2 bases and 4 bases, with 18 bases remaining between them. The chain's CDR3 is CASSERASGFVYEQYF. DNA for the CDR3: TGCGCCAGCAGTGAGAGAGCGTCAGGGTTCGTTTACGAGCAGTACTTC.

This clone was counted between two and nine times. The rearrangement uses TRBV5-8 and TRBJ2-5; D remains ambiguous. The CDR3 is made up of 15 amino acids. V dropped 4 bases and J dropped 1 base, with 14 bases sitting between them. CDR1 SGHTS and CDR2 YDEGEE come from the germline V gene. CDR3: CASSPASGFQETQYF. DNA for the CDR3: TGTGCCAGCAGCCCGGCGTCAGGATTCCAAGAGACCCAGTACTTC.

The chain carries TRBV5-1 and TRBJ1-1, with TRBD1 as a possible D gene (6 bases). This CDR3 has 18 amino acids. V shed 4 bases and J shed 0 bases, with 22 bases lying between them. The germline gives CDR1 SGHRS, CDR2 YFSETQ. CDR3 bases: TGCGCCAGCAGCATCGGGACAATCGGGCGGTTAGTGAACACTGAAGCTTTCTTT. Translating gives CASSIGTIGRLVNTEAFF.

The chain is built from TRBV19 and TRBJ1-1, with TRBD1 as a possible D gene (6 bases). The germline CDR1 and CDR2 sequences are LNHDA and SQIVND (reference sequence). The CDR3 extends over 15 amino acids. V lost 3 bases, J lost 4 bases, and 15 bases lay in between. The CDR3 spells CASSIRAGVVTEAFF. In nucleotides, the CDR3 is TGTGCCAGTAGTATCCGTGCAGGGGTGGTCACTGAAGCTTTCTTT.

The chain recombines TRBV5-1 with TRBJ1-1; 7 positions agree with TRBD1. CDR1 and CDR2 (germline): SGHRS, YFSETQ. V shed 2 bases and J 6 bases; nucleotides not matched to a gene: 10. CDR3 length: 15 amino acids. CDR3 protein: CASSFQQGPVSEAFF. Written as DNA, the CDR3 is TGCGCCAGCAGCTTCCAACAGGGGCCGGTCTCTGAAGCTTTCTTT.

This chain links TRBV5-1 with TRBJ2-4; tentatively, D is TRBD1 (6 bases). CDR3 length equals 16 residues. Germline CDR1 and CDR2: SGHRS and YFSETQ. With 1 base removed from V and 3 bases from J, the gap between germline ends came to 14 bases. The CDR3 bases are TGCGCCAGCAGCTTGTCTGGACAGAGTGACAAAAACATTCAGTACTTC. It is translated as CASSLSGQSDKNIQYF.

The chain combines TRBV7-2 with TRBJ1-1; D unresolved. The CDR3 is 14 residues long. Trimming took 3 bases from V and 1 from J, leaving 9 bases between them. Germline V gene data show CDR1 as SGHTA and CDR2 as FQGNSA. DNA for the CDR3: TGTGCCAGCAGCTTCCAGGCCTCGAACACTGAAGCTTTCTTT. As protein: CASSFQASNTEAFF. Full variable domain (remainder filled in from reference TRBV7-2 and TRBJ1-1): GAGVSQSPSNKVTEKGKDVELRCDPISGHTALYWYRQSLGQGLEFLIYFQGNSAPDKSGLPSDRFSAERTGGSVSTLTIQRTQQEDSAVYLCASSFQASNTEAFFGQGTRLTVV.

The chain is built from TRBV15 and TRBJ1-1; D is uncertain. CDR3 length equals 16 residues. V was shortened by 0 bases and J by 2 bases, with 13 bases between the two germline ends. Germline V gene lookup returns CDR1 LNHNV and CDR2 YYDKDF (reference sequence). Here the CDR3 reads CATSRDKAGGNTEAFF. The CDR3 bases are TGTGCCACCAGCAGAGATAAGGCGGGCGGCAACACTGAAGCTTTCTTT.

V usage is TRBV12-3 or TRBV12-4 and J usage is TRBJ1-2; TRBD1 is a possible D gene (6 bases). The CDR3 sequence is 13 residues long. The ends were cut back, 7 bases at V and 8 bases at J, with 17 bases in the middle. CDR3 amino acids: CASTPEGVSGYTF. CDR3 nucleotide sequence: TGTGCCAGCACCCCAGAGGGGGTATCGGGCTACACCTTC.

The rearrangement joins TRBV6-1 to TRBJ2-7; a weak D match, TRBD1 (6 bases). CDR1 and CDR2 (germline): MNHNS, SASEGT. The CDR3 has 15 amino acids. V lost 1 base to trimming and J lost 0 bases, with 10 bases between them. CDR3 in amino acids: CASSEVLDSSYEQYF. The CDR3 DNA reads TGTGCCAGCAGTGAAGTTTTGGACAGCTCCTACGAGCAGTACTTC.

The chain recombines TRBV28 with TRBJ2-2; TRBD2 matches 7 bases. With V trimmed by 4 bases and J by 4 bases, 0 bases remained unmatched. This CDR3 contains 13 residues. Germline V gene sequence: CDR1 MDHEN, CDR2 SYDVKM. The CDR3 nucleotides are TGTGCCAGCAGTTCGGGGGGCACCGGGGAGCTGTTTTTT. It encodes CASSSGGTGELFF.

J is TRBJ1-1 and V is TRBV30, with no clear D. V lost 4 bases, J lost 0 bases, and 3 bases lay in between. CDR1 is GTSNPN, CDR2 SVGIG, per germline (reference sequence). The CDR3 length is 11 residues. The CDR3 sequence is CAWTLNTEAFF. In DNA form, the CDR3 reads TGTGCCTGGACTCTGAACACTGAAGCTTTCTTT.

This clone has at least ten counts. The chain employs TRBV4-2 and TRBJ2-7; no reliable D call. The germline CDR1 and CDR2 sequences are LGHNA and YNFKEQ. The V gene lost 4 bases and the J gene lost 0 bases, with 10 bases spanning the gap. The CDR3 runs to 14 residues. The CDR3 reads CASSPDLGSYEQYF. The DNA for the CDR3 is TGTGCCAGCAGCCCAGACCTAGGCTCCTACGAGCAGTACTTC.

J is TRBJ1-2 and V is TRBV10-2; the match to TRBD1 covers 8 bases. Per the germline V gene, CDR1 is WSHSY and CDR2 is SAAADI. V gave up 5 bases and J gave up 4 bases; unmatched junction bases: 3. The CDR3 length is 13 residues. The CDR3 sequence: CASSRGQAYGYTF. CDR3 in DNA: TGCGCCAGCAGTCGGGGACAGGCCTATGGCTACACCTTC.

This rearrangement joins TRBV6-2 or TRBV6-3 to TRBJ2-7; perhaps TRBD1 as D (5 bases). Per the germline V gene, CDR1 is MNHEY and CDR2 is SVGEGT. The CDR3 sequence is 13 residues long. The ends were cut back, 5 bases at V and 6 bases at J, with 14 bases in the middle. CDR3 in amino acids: CASSDFETAEQYF. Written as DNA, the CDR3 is TGTGCCAGCAGTGACTTCGAGACAGCCGAGCAGTACTTC.

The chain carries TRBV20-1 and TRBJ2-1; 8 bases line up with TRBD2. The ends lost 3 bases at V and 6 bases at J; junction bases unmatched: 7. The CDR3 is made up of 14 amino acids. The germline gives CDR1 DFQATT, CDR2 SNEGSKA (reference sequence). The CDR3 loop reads CSASKRGPPNEQFF. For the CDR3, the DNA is TGCAGTGCTAGTAAGCGGGGGCCCCCCAATGAGCAGTTCTTC.

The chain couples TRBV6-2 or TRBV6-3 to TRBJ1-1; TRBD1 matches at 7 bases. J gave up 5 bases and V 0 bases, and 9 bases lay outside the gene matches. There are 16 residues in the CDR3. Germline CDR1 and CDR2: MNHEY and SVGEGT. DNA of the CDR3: TGTGCCAGCAGTTACTCGGTAGGGGGCTTAGGAACTGAAGCTTTCTTT. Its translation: CASSYSVGGLGTEAFF.

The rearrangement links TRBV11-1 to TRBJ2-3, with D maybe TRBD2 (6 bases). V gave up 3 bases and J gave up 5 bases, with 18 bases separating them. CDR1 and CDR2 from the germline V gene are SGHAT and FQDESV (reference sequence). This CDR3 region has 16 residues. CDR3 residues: CASSFATSLGRDTQYF. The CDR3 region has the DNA TGTGCCAGCAGCTTTGCAACTAGCTTGGGGCGAGATACGCAGTATTTT. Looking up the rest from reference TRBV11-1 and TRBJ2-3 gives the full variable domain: EAEVAQSPRYKITEKSQAVAFWCDPISGHATLYWYRQILGQGPELLVQFQDESVVDDSQLPKDRFSAERLKGVDSTLKIQPAELGDSAMYLCASSFATSLGRDTQYFGPGTRLTVL.

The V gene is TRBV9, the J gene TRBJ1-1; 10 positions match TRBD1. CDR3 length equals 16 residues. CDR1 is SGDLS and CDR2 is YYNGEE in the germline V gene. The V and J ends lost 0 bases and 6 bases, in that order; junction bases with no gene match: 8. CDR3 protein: CASSVGRGDRGSEAFF. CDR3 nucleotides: TGTGCCAGCAGCGTAGGAAGGGGGGACAGGGGTTCTGAAGCTTTCTTT.

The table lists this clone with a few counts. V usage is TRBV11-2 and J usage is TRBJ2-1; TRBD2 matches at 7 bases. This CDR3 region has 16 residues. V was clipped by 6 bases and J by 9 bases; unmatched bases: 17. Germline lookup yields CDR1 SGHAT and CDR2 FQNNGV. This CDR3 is CASSPRAGVREIEQFF. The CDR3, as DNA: TGTGCCAGCAGTCCAAGGGCGGGGGTTAGGGAGATTGAGCAGTTCTTC.

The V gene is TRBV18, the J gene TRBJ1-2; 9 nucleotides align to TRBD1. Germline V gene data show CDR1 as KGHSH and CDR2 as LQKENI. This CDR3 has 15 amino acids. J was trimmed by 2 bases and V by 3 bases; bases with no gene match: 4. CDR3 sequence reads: CASSPGTGPNYGYTF. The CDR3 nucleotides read TGTGCCAGCTCACCCGGGACAGGGCCCAACTATGGCTACACCTTC.